The clone carrying this TCR beta chain has only one observation. The data derive from a study of blood T cell repertoires in COVID-19. Study-level information: Sites in the United States, Italy and Spain provided acute and convalescent COVID-19 samples. Sources were T cells, B-cell-depleted T cells, or PBMCs; the material itself was cDNA or gDNA.

Original methodology: Estimation of nucleated cell counts was performed using reference gene primer amplification. Method: immunoSEQ multiplex PCR; TCRdb's copy keeps in-frame clones and lacks some. The V and J calls and clone size come from that table; D and trimming were worked out from the DNA. The sample gives fewer than 250,000 clones, roughly 84% of which show up once; around 0.98% is in the top ten. The CDR3 is made up of 15 amino acids. The V gene's germline CDR1 is LGHDT and CDR2 YNNKEL (reference sequence). V lost 1 base, J lost 1 base, and 10 bases lay in between. The specimen was peripheral blood. This rearrangement joins TRBV3-1 (or the pseudogene TRBV3-2) to TRBJ1-1, with D possibly TRBD1 on 6 matching bases. The clonotype was recovered from a man aged 35 to 55 with acute or convalescent COVID-19. CDR3 sequence: CASSQVQGRNTEAFF. For the CDR3, the DNA is TGTGCCAGCAGCCAAGTACAGGGTAGGAACACTGAAGCTTTCTTT.